The T cell receptor (beta chain) under discussion was sequenced for a study of control samples from healthy donors and cancer patients. CDR3 length: 14 residues. V was trimmed by 2 bases and J by 4 bases, leaving 11 bases between them. The V gene's germline CDR1 is SEHNR and CDR2 FQNEAQ (reference sequence). Method: immunoSEQ multiplex PCR; TCRdb's copy keeps in-frame clones and lacks some. The sample shows some 120,000 clones, around nine tenths of them seen only once. This receptor was obtained from a man aged 25-45 years in good health. The sample consisted of blood. J is TRBJ1-1 and V is TRBV7-9; D possibly corresponds to TRBD1 (5 bases). CDR3 loop: CASSLLGGSTEAFF. For the CDR3, the DNA is TGTGCCAGCAGCTTATTGGGGGGGAGCACTGAAGCTTTCTTT.